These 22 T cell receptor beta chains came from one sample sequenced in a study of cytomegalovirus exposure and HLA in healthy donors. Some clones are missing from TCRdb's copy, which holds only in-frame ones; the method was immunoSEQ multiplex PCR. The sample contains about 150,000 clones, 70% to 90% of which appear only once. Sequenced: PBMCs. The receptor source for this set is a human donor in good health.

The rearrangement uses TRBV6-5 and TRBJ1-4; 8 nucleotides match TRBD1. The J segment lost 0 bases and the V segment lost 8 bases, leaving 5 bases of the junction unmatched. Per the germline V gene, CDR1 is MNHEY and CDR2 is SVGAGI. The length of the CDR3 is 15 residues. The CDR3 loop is CASGMGQATNEKLFF. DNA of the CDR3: TGTGCCAGCGGGATGGGACAGGCAACTAATGAAAAACTGTTTTTT.

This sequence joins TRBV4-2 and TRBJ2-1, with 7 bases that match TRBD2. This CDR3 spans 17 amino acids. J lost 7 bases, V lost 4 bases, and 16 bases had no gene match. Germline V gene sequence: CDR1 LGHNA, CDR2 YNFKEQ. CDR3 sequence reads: CASSPIPGLPLGNEQFF. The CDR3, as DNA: TGTGCCAGCAGCCCGATTCCGGGACTACCCCTGGGGAATGAGCAGTTCTTC.

The CDR3 bases are TGTGCCAGTAGTATTGAGACTCCACCGGGACTAGCGGAGCAGTTCTTC. Its protein is CASSIETPPGLAEQFF. This rearrangement joins TRBV19 to TRBJ2-1, with 10 bases matching TRBD2. Germline V gene data show CDR1 as LNHDA and CDR2 as SQIVND (reference sequence). The CDR3 contains 16 residues. V was pared by 3 bases and J by 10 bases, with 12 bases of the junction left unmatched.

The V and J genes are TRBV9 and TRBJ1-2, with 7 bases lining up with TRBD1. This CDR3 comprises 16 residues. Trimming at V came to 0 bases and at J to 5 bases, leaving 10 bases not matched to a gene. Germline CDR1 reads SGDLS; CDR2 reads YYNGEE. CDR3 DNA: TGTGCCAGCAGCGTAGAACCGGGACAGAATTATTATGGCTACACCTTC. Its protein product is CASSVEPGQNYYGYTF.

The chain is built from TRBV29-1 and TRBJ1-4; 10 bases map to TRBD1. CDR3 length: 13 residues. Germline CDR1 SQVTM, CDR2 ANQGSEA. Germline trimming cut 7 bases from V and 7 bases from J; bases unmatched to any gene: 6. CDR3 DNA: TGCAGCGCCATGACAGGGGGCAGTGAAAAACTGTTTTTT. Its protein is CSAMTGGSEKLFF.

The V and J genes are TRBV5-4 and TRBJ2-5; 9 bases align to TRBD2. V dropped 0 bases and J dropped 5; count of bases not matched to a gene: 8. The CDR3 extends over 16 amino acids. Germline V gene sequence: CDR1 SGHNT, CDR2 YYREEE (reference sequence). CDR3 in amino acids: CASSLGGASGRETQYF. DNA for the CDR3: TGTGCCAGCAGCTTGGGGGGTGCCAGCGGGAGGGAGACCCAGTACTTC.

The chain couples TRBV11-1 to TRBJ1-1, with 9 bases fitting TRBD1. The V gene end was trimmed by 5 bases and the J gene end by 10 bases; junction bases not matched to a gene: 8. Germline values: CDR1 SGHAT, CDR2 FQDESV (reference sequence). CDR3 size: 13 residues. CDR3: CASSPRTGETAFF. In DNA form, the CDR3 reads TGTGCCAGCAGCCCCAGGACAGGGGAAACAGCTTTCTTT.

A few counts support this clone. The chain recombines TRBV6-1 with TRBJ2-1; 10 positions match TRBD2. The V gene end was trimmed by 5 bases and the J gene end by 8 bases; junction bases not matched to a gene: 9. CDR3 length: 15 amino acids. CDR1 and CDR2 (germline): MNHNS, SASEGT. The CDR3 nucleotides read TGTGCCAGCAGTAGGACTAGCGGAGGGGGGGATGAGCAGTTCTTC. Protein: CASSRTSGGGDEQFF.

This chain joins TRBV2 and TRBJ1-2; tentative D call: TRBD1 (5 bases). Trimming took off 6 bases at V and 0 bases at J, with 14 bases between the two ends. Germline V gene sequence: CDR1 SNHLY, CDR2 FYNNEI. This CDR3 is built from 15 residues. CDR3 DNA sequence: TGTGCCAGCAGAGATAGACAGTTAACTAACTATGGCTACACCTTC. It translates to CASRDRQLTNYGYTF.

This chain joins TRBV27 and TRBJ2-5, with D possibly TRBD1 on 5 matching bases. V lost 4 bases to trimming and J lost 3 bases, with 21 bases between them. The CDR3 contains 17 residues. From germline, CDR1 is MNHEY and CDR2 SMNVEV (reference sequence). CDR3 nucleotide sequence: TGTGCCAGCAGTTCTACCAAGCCCCTTGACAGTGAAGAGACCCAGTACTTC. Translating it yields CASSSTKPLDSEETQYF.

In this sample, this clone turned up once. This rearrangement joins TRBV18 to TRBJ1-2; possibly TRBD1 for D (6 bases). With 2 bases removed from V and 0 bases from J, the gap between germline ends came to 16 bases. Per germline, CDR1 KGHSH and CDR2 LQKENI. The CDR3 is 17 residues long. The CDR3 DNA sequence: TGTGCCAGCTCACCAAGGGCGAACAGGGAATCTAACTATGGCTACACCTTC. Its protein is CASSPRANRESNYGYTF.

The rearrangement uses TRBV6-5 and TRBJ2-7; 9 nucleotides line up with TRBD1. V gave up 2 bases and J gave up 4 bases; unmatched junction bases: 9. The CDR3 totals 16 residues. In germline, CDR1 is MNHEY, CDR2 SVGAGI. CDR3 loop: CASSYRTGGGGYEQYF. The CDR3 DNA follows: TGTGCCAGCAGTTACCGAACAGGGGGCGGAGGGTACGAGCAGTACTTC.

The CDR3 coding sequence is TGTGCCTGGAGTGTACTGGCTGGGAGGGGCAGCTCCAGAGAAGGCTACACCTTC. Its protein product is CAWSVLAGRGSSREGYTF. The chain is built from TRBV30 and TRBJ1-2, with D perhaps TRBD1 (5 bases). The CDR3 has 18 amino acids. V was clipped by 0 bases and J by 8 bases, with 28 bases between them. In germline, CDR1 is GTSNPN, CDR2 SVGIG (reference sequence).

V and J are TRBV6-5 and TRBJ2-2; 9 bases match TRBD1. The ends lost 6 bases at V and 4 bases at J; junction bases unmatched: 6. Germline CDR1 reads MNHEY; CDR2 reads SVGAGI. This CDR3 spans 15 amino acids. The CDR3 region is CASRIGTGPTGELFF. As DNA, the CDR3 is TGTGCCAGCAGAATCGGGACAGGGCCCACCGGGGAGCTGTTTTTT.

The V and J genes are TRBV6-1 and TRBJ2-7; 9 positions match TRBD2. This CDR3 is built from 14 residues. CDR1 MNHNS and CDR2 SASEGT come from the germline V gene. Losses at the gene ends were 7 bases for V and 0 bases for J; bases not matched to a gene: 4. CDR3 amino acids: CASISSGASYEQYF. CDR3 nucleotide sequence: TGTGCCAGCATATCTAGCGGGGCCTCCTACGAGCAGTACTTC.

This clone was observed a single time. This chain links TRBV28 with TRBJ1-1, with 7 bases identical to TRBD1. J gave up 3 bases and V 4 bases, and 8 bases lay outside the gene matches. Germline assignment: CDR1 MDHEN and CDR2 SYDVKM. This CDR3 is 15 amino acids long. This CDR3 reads CASSSIRGIYTEAFF. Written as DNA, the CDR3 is TGTGCCAGCAGTTCAATCAGGGGGATATACACTGAAGCTTTCTTT.

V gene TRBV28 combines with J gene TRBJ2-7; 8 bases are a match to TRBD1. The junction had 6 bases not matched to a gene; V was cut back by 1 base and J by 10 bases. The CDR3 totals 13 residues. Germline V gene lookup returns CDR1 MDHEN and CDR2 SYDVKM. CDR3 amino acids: CASSLSGQATQYF. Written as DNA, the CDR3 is TGTGCCAGCAGTTTATCGGGACAGGCGACACAGTACTTC. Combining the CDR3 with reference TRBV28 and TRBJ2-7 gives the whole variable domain DVKVTQSSRYLVKRTGEKVFLECVQDMDHENMFWYRQDPGLGLRLIYFSYDVKMKEKGDIPEGYSVSREKKERFSLILESASTNQTSMYLCASSLSGQATQYFGPGTRLTVT.

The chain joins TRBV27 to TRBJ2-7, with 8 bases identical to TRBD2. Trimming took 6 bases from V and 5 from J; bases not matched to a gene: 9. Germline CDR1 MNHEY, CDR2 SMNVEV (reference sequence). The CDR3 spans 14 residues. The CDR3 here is CASRPAGVRHEQYF. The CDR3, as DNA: TGTGCCAGCAGGCCAGCGGGAGTTCGCCACGAGCAGTACTTC.

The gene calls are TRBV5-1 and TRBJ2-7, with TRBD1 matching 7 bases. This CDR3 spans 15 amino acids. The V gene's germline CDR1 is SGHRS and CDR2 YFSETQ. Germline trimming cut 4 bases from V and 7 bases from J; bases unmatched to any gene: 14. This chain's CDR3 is CASSPSTGVGHEQYF. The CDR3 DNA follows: TGCGCCAGCAGCCCCTCCACAGGGGTGGGTCATGAGCAGTACTTC.

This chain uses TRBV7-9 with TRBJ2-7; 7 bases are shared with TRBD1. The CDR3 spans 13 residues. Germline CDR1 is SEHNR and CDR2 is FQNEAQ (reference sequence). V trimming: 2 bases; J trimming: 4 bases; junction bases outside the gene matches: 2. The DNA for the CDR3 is TGTGCCAGCAGCTTAAGGGGGCGGTACGAGCAGTACTTC. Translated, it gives CASSLRGRYEQYF.

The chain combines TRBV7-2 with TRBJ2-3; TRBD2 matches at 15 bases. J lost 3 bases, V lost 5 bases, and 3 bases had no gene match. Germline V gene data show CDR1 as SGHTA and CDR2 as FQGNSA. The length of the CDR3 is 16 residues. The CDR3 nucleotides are TGTGCCAGCAGCCAGGGACTAGCGGGAGGAACAGATACGCAGTATTTT. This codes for CASSQGLAGGTDTQYF.

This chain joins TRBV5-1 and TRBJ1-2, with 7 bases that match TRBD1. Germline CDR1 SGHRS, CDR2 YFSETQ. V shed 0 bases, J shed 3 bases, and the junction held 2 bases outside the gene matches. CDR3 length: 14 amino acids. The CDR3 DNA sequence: TGCGCCAGCAGCTTGGGACAGGGTCACTATGGCTACACCTTC. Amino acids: CASSLGQGHYGYTF. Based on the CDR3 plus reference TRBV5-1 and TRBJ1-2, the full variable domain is KAGVTQTPRYLIKTRGQQVTLSCSPISGHRSVSWYQQTPGQGLQFLFEYFSETQRNKGNFPGRFSGRQFSNSRSEMNVSTLELGDSALYLCASSLGQGHYGYTFGSGTRLTVV.